This TCR beta chain was sequenced in a study of lymphopenia after photon versus proton radiotherapy. Notes on the study in general: Proton therapy kept repertoires fairly stable, unlike photons, which gained effector/memory cells. Oligoclonal CD8+ Temra expansion after nadir drove photon patients' diversity drop.

TCRdb's table, derived via immunoSEQ multiplex PCR, lists solely in-frame clones and lacks some. Of 40,000 to 45,000 clones in the sample, around 83% were seen once. On this clone: The antigen is undetermined.

The clonotype originates from a woman aged 70 to 79 with pancreatic cancer. The sample here was peripheral blood, taken from a patient treated with proton-based radiotherapy.

The CDR3: CAIRDPGENTEAFF. In DNA form, the CDR3 reads TGTGCCATCAGAGACCCAGGGGAGAACACTGAAGCTTTCTTT. The chain joins TRBV10-3 to TRBJ1-1; TRBD1 is a possible D gene (6 bases). Germline loops: CDR1 ENHRY, CDR2 SYGVKD. The CDR3 extends over 14 amino acids. Trimming shortened V by 6 bases and J by 1 base, and 12 bases separated the two germline ends.